The clone carrying this TCR beta chain was counted many times. This record belongs to a study of blood T cell repertoires in COVID-19. The overall study: Samples of COVID-19 (acute and convalescent) were obtained from the United States, Italy and Spain.

In germline, CDR1 is MRHNA, CDR2 SNTAGT. The ends lost 2 bases at V and 3 bases at J; junction bases unmatched: 3. The CDR3 runs 16 residues. Participants, about 18 to 90 years old, spanned under 25 US areas. Cohort allocation depended upon clinical history that participants reported. What the recovered Cohort 3 donors had was two negative PCRs, clearance, or symptom resolution. Profiling relied on immunoSEQ multiplex PCR, and the TCRdb table lists in-frame clones only, not all of them. The sample has hundreds of thousands of clones; approximately 85% are singletons. This receptor was identified in a young man who had recovered from COVID-19. Sequencing was performed on PBMCs or T cells enriched from blood (not recorded which). This chain uses TRBV6-4 with TRBJ2-1; 11 bases agree with TRBD2. The CDR3 sequence: CASSDVLAGDYNEQFF. DNA of the CDR3: TGTGCCAGCAGTGACGTACTAGCGGGGGACTACAATGAGCAGTTCTTC.